This T cell receptor (beta chain) stems from a study of glioma-infiltrating T cells after dendritic cell vaccination. Across the study: Patients had newly diagnosed or recurrent glioblastoma and received dendritic cell vaccines. Autologous tumor lysate was loaded overnight onto monocyte-derived dendritic cells grown 7 to 8 days with IL-4 and GM-CSF. Study conclusions and caveats: Longer survival after dendritic cell vaccination followed higher pretreatment TIL content.

CDR3 length: 16 residues. Trimming removed 7 bases from V and 1 base from J; junction bases left unmatched: 8. CDR1 KGHSH and CDR2 LQKENI come from the germline V gene. With regard to this clone: Its cognate antigen is unknown.

The PCR used 60 V beta and 13 J beta primers. Profiled with immunoSEQ multiplex PCR; TCRdb holds only in-frame clones, not every one. The sample holds roughly 98,000 clones, more than 75% seen once. This TCR was recovered from a human donor with glioblastoma. The material was blood, obtained before dendritic cell vaccination. This chain connects TRBV18 to TRBJ1-1; the match to TRBD1 covers 11 bases. The CDR3 loop reads CASFRDRGAQNTEAFF. The CDR3 DNA is TGTGCCAGCTTCCGGGACAGGGGGGCTCAGAACACTGAAGCTTTCTTT.